This passage covers 11 T cell receptor beta chains from one sample sequenced in a study of blood T cells in healthy people across ages. Through a sample-barcoded 5' primer and a J-beta primer mix, a second PCR was run for about 6 to 12 cycles. Via MiXCR, TCRdb re-called the 5' RACE reads, giving one row per CDR3 protein. There are roughly 800,000 distinct CDR3 sequences in the sample; roughly 50% occur only once, and 20% to 25% lies in the top ten. The sample was blood. The receptors come from a man aged 30 to 45 in good health.

This chain links TRBV2 with TRBJ1-1; 7 nucleotides line up with TRBD1. This CDR3 spans 15 amino acids. V gave up 8 bases and J gave up 0 bases; unmatched junction bases: 9. Germline assignment: CDR1 SNHLY and CDR2 FYNNEI. The CDR3 DNA is TGTGCCAGCGACCGGGACAGAAGTTTGAACACTGAAGCTTTCTTT. Its protein product is CASDRDRSLNTEAFF.

This chain joins TRBV2 and TRBJ2-5; possibly TRBD1 for D (6 bases). V gave up 0 bases and J gave up 3 bases, with 23 bases separating them. Per the germline V gene, CDR1 is SNHLY and CDR2 is FYNNEI. The CDR3 consists of 19 residues. CDR3 sequence: CASSEALRGGDKSKETQYF. For the CDR3, the DNA is TGTGCCAGCAGTGAAGCGCTCCGTGGTGGGGACAAGAGCAAAGAGACCCAGTACTTC. Full variable domain (missing parts from reference TRBV2 and TRBJ2-5): EPEVTQTPSHQVTQMGQEVILRCVPISNHLYFYWYRQILGQKVEFLVSFYNNEISEKSEIFDDQFSVERPDGSNFTLKIRSTKLEDSAMYFCASSEALRGGDKSKETQYFGPGTRLLVL.

A single count supports this clonotype. The J gene is TRBJ2-7, the V gene TRBV2, with 7 bases identical to TRBD2. The end of the DNA is better explained by TRBJ2-5, so the J call may be wrong. The CDR3 sequence is 11 residues long. Germline-derived CDR1 and CDR2 are SNHLY and FYNNEI. Here the CDR3 DNA reads TGTGCCGGCGGGGGTGACGAGACCCAGTACTTC. Amino acid sequence: CAGGGDETQYF.

The chain is built from TRBV20-1 and TRBJ1-1; 10 nucleotides agree with TRBD1. This CDR3 is built from 17 residues. Germline loops: CDR1 DFQATT, CDR2 SNEGSKA (reference sequence). V gave up 0 bases and J gave up 3 bases; unmatched junction bases: 10. CDR3 amino acids: CSARDGQGTGADTEAFF. CDR3 coding DNA: TGCAGTGCTAGAGATGGTCAGGGGACAGGGGCTGACACTGAAGCTTTCTTT.

The DNA of the CDR3 is TGCAGTGCTATAAAGACTAGCGGGGTGGATGAGCAGTACTTC. It specifies CSAIKTSGVDEQYF. The chain is built from TRBV20-1 and TRBJ2-5, with 11 positions matching TRBD2. Trimming at V came to 4 bases and at J to 11 bases, leaving 12 bases not matched to a gene. The CDR3 covers 14 residues. CDR1 and CDR2 from the germline V gene are DFQATT and SNEGSKA (reference sequence).

The chain couples TRBV13 to TRBJ2-1; the match to TRBD1 covers 7 bases. Germline V gene lookup returns CDR1 PRHDT and CDR2 FYEKMQ (reference sequence). This CDR3 has 15 residues. With V trimmed by 5 bases and J by 7 bases, 11 bases remained unmatched. The CDR3: CASSGRVDRANEQFF. Here the CDR3 DNA reads TGTGCCAGCAGCGGGCGGGTAGACAGGGCAAATGAGCAGTTCTTC. Supplemented by reference TRBV13 and TRBJ2-1, the full variable domain reads AAGVIQSPRHLIKEKRETATLKCYPIPRHDTVYWYQQGPGQDPQFLISFYEKMQSDKGSIPDRFSAQQFSDYHSELNMSSLELGDSALYFCASSGRVDRANEQFFGPGTRLTVL.

This clonotype was observed many times. The rearrangement uses TRBV6-5 and TRBJ2-4, with D possibly TRBD1 on 6 matching bases. CDR1 is MNHEY and CDR2 is SVGAGI in the germline V gene. The CDR3 length is 17 residues. The V end was cut by 0 bases, the J end by 1 base, with 13 bases between. The CDR3 region has the DNA TGTGCCAGCAGTTACTCGACCGGGACATCGGCCAAAAACATTCAGTACTTC. Protein: CASSYSTGTSAKNIQYF.

The genes are TRBV5-1 and TRBJ1-6; no reliable D call. V lost 5 bases and J lost 0, with 3 bases in between. The germline CDR1 and CDR2 sequences are SGHRS and YFSETQ. CDR3 length: 13 amino acids. CDR3 amino acids: CASRDSYNSPLHF. CDR3 coding DNA: TGCGCCAGCAGGGACTCCTATAATTCACCCCTCCACTTT.

The genes are TRBV20-1 and TRBJ2-1; 10 nucleotides line up with TRBD2. The CDR3 extends over 15 amino acids. The V segment lost 3 bases and the J segment 0 bases; nucleotides outside the gene matches: 2. From germline, CDR1 is DFQATT and CDR2 SNEGSKA (reference sequence). CDR3 nucleotide sequence: TGCAGTGCTAGTCTAGCGGGAGACTCCTACAATGAGCAGTTCTTC. It yields the protein CSASLAGDSYNEQFF.

The chain couples TRBV4-2 to TRBJ2-5, with a weak D call TRBD2 (6 bases). The CDR3 is made up of 21 amino acids. Per the germline V gene, CDR1 is LGHNA and CDR2 is YNFKEQ. Trimming left V 4 bases short and J 1 base short, with 31 bases between. Written as DNA, the CDR3 is TGTGCCAGCAGCCGTTACTGGCCAAGATCGTCGGCGGGAACCCCCCAAGAGACCCAGTACTTC. Encoded protein: CASSRYWPRSSAGTPQETQYF.

This clonotype showed up just a few times. The V and J genes are TRBV9 and TRBJ2-5, with D possibly being TRBD2 (6 bases). The CDR3 is 14 residues long. Trimming stripped 1 base from V and 6 bases from J, with 13 bases between. Germline values: CDR1 SGDLS, CDR2 YYNGEE. The CDR3 loop is CASSVTDGGKTQYF. CDR3 DNA: TGTGCCAGCAGCGTAACGGACGGGGGTAAGACCCAGTACTTC.